This is a list of T cell receptor beta chains from one sample in a study of lymphopenia after photon versus proton radiotherapy. Repertoires were generated with immunoSEQ multiplex PCR, while TCRdb's copy carries only in-frame clones and drops some. This table holds around 63,000 clones, around 87% found once. The sequencing here drew on peripheral blood, taken from a patient treated with proton-based radiotherapy. These receptors were obtained from an elderly man with esophageal cancer. Both conserved end residues are part of each CDR3. The D gene is left open where the match is weak. Size is omitted from some rows. Given values are once, few, many or a class for expanded clones.

cdr3_nt cdr3_aa j_call d_call v_call clone_size
TGTGCCAGCAGCTTAGGGCGACAGGGATACGAGCAGTACTTC CASSLGRQGYEQYF TRBJ2-7 TRBD1 TRBV7-2 once
TGTGCCACCAGCAGAGATATAAGGATAAGCGGCACGCAGTATTTT CATSRDIRISGTQYF TRBJ2-3 NA TRBV15 NA
TGTGCCAGCAGCGCGGACAGCCAGACCTATGGCTACACCTTC CASSADSQTYGYTF TRBJ1-2 NA TRBV9 NA
TGTGCCAGCAGCCCGCCCTGGGGCCGCAGCTTCGCGAACACCGGGGAGCTGTTTTTT CASSPPWGRSFANTGELFF TRBJ2-2 NA TRBV5-8 NA
TGTGCCACCAGCAGCGCCCGGACAGGGTTGGGCACCATATATTTT CATSSARTGLGTIYF TRBJ1-3 TRBD1 TRBV15 NA
TGTGCCAGTATGAACCAGGGCGATAGAAACACCATATATTTT CASMNQGDRNTIYF TRBJ1-3 NA TRBV19 NA
TGCGCCAGCAGGGATGCAGGGAATCCCACAGATACGCAGTATTTT CASRDAGNPTDTQYF TRBJ2-3 NA TRBV5-1 NA
TGTGCCATCAGTGACCCGGACAGGGGGCCGACTGGGGCCAACGTCCTGACTTTC CAISDPDRGPTGANVLTF TRBJ2-6 TRBD1 TRBV10-3 NA
TGTGCCAGCAGCTTGGGGGATGAGGGTTTGCCCGGAAACACCATATATTTT CASSLGDEGLPGNTIYF TRBJ1-3 NA TRBV5-4 NA
TGTGCCAGCAGCTTCGCAGGGAGCCACGAGCAGTACTTC CASSFAGSHEQYF TRBJ2-7 NA TRBV7-2 NA